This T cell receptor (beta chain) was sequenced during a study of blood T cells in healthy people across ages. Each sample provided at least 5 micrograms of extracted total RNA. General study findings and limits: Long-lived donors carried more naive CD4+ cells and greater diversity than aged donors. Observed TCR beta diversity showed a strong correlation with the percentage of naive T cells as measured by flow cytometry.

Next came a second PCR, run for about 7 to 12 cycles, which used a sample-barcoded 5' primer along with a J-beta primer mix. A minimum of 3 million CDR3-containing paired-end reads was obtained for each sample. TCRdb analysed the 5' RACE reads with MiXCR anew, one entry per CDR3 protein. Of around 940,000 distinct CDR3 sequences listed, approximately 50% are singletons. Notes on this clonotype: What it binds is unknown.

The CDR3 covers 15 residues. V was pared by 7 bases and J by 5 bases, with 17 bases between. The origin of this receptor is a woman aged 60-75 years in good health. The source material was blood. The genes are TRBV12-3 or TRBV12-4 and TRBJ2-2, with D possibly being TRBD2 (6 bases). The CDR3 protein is CASTGWDSLTGELFF. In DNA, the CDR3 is TGTGCCAGCACCGGGTGGGACTCACTGACCGGGGAGCTGTTTTTT.